Included here is one T cell receptor beta chain sequence, with context. Antigen specificity is unknown. This sample was included in a study of PD-1 blockade in mismatch repair-deficient tumors. Study details: Patients had 11 to 13 mismatch repair-deficient cancer types and were previously treated and progressing. Whole-study findings and limits: Tumor-resident clones, often undetectable pretreatment in blood, expanded then contracted after pembrolizumab.

All patients were mismatch repair deficient, assessed by either PCR or immunohistochemistry. TCRs were sequenced from a few patients responding to pembrolizumab. Profiling relied on immunoSEQ multiplex PCR, and the TCRdb table lists in-frame clones only, not all of them. The data show more than 90,000 clones, over 65% seen once. CDR3 size: 16 residues. Germline trimming cut 3 bases from V and 4 bases from J; bases unmatched to any gene: 10. Germline V gene lookup returns CDR1 SGDLS and CDR2 YYNGEE. The material was peripheral blood, obtained about 60 weeks after starting pembrolizumab. The chain is built from TRBV9 and TRBJ1-5; 7 nucleotides match TRBD1. The receptor was isolated from an adult with mismatch repair-deficient cancer. The CDR3 nucleotides are TGTGCCAGCAGCGGTCCCCCGGGACAGATAAATCAGCCCCAGCATTTT. Translated: CASSGPPGQINQPQHF.